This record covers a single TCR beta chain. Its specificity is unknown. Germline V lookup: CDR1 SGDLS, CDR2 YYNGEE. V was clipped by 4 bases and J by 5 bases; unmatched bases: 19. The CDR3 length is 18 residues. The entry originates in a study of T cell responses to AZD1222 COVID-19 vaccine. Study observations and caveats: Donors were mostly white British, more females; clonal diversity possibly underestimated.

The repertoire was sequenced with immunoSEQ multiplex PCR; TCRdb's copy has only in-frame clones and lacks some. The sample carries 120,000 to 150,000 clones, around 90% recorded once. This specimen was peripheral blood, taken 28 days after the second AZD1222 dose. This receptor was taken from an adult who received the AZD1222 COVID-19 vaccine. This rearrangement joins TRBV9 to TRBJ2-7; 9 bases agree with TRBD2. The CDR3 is CASSRSQRGEGSIHEQYF. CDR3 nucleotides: TGTGCCAGCAGCAGGTCTCAGCGGGGGGAGGGATCAATCCACGAGCAGTACTTC.